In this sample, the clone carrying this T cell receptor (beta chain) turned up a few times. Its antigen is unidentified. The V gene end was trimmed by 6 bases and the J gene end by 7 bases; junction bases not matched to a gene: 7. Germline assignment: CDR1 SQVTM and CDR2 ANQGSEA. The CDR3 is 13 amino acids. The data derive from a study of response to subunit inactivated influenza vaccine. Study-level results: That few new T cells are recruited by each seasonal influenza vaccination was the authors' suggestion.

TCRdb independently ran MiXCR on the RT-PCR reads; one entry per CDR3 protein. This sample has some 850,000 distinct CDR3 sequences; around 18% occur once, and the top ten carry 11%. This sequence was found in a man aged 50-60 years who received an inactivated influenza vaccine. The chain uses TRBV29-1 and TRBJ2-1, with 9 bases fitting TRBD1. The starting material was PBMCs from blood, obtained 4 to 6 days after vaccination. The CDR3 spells CSVAGTGFNEQFF. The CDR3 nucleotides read TGCAGCGTCGCCGGGACAGGGTTTAATGAGCAGTTCTTC.